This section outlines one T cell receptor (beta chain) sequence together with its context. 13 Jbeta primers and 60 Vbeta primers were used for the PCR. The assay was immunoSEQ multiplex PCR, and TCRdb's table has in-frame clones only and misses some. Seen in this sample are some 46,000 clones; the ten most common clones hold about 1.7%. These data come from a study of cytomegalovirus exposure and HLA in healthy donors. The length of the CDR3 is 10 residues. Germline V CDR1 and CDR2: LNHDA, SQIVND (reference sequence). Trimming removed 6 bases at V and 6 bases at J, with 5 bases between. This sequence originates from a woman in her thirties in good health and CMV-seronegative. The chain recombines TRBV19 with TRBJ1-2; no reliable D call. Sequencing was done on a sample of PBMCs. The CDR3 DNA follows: TGTGCCAGTAGGTCTAATGGCTACACCTTC. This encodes CASRSNGYTF.